Below, 32 T cell receptor beta chains from the same sample are listed, as sequenced in a study of T cells in Graves' hyperthyroidism and ophthalmopathy. Authors of the study amplified TCR beta CDR3 regions from RNA transcripts. The HTBI primer set was used in a first-round RT-PCR of the TCR CDR3. Using its own MiXCR run on the multiplex PCR reads, TCRdb lists one record per CDR3 protein. The profile shows under 550,000 distinct CDR3 sequences, roughly 15% of them singletons. The sequencing sample was made of blood. These receptors were obtained from a woman between 18 and 29 years old with Graves' hyperthyroidism.

This clonotype was detected only a few times. The chain combines TRBV10-3 with TRBJ2-7, with TRBD1 matching over 8 bases. CDR3 length: 15 amino acids. Germline CDR1 reads ENHRY; CDR2 reads SYGVKD. V lost 5 bases and J lost 4; bases outside the gene matches: 10. The CDR3 reads CAISLDRVSVYEQYF. CDR3 in DNA: TGTGCCATCAGTCTGGACAGGGTATCGGTTTACGAGCAGTACTTC.

The CDR3 sequence is CSVQVGGYNSPLHF. The CDR3 region has the DNA TGCAGCGTTCAGGTGGGGGGCTATAATTCACCCCTCCACTTT. The chain links TRBV29-1 to TRBJ1-6, with TRBD1 as a possible D gene (5 bases). CDR1 and CDR2 (germline): SQVTM, ANQGSEA. The CDR3 has 14 amino acids. V was pared by 5 bases and J by 3 bases, with 11 bases between.

For this clonotype: A much bigger clone sits one base away, suggesting this may be a read error. CDR3 in amino acids: CSVYTSGRTGTDTQYF. For the CDR3, the DNA is TGCAGTGTCTACACTAGCGGGAGGACGGGAACAGATACGCAGTATTTT. The chain couples TRBV20-1 to TRBJ2-3; TRBD2 agrees at 12 bases. This CDR3 is 16 amino acids long. The V gene end was trimmed by 7 bases and the J gene end by 3 bases; junction bases not matched to a gene: 11. Germline CDR1 DFQATT, CDR2 SNEGSKA (reference sequence).

This clonotype showed up many times. The CDR3: CASSNYRGGELFF. The CDR3 coding sequence is TGTGCCAGCAGTAACTACAGGGGCGGGGAGCTGTTTTTT. The rearrangement joins TRBV27 to TRBJ2-2, with 7 bases fitting TRBD1. The CDR3 consists of 13 residues. Trimming took 5 bases from V and 7 from J; bases not matched to a gene: 4. CDR1 MNHEY and CDR2 SMNVEV come from the germline V gene (reference sequence).

The chain joins TRBV7-8 to TRBJ2-6, with 8 bases aligning to TRBD1. V gave up 1 base and J gave up 5 bases; unmatched junction bases: 10. From germline, CDR1 is SGHVS and CDR2 FQNEAQ. This CDR3 contains 18 residues. The CDR3 DNA reads TGTGCCAGCAGCTTAGACGGGACAGGCGCTTCGTGGGCCAACGTCCTGACTTTC. This translates into CASSLDGTGASWANVLTF.

V is TRBV2 and J is TRBJ1-5, with TRBD1 identical over 7 bases. The ends lost 6 bases at V and 3 bases at J; junction bases unmatched: 8. CDR1 SNHLY and CDR2 FYNNEI come from the germline V gene. This CDR3 is 15 amino acids long. Here the CDR3 reads CASSRDSVPNQPQHF. The CDR3 DNA is TGTGCCAGCAGCCGGGACAGCGTCCCCAATCAGCCCCAGCATTTT.

The chain has TRBV12-5 and TRBJ1-1; 8 bases fit TRBD1. Germline V gene sequence: CDR1 LGHNT, CDR2 FRNRAP. The CDR3 has 14 residues. J lost 1 base, V lost 8 bases, and 6 bases had no gene match. CDR3 loop: CASKGQGQNTEAFF. Written as DNA, the CDR3 is TGTGCTAGTAAAGGACAGGGCCAGAACACTGAAGCTTTCTTT.

A remark on this clonotype: A much larger clone is a single base away; this may be a read error. The gene calls are TRBV3-1 and TRBJ2-1; 10 positions agree with TRBD2. The CDR3 extends over 18 amino acids. With V trimmed by 2 bases and J by 7 bases, 14 bases remained unmatched. Germline assignment: CDR1 LGHDT and CDR2 YNNKEL (reference sequence). CDR3 nucleotide sequence: TGTGCCAGCAGCCAACTAGCGGGAGAATGGTATTTCAGAAATGAGCAGTTCTTC. It encodes CASSQLAGEWYFRNEQFF.

This clonotype was seen ten or more times. This sequence joins TRBV7-2 and TRBJ2-7; tentatively, D is TRBD2 (6 bases). Between the trimmed V and J ends, which lost 5 bases and 7 bases, there was a span of 15 bases. Germline values: CDR1 SGHTA, CDR2 FQGNSA. The CDR3 is 13 amino acids. CDR3 in DNA: TGTGCCAGCAGCCCCGGAGGGGCGGGTGAGCAGTACTTC. Translated, it gives CASSPGGAGEQYF.

This clonotype appeared a few times. V and J are TRBV6-2 or TRBV6-3 and TRBJ2-7, with D maybe TRBD2 (5 bases). This CDR3 contains 15 residues. In germline, CDR1 is MNHEY, CDR2 SVGEGT. V was trimmed by 5 bases and J by 6 bases, leaving 20 bases between them. CDR3 amino acids: CASSDVRAGDREQYF. The CDR3 DNA is TGTGCCAGCAGTGACGTTCGAGCCGGGGATCGCGAGCAGTACTTC.

There are many counts of this clonotype. This chain connects TRBV3-1 to TRBJ1-4; maybe TRBD1 (6 bases). The V gene lost 4 bases and the J gene lost 7 bases, with 7 bases spanning the gap. The CDR3 runs to 12 residues. CDR1 and CDR2 from the germline V gene are LGHDT and YNNKEL (reference sequence). In DNA form, the CDR3 reads TGTGCCAGCAGCCGCAGGGGTGAAAAACTGTTTTTT. Its translation: CASSRRGEKLFF.

As regards this clonotype: This sequence may be a read error, since a much larger clone differs from it by one base. It is likely a read error, because the conserved phenylalanine at the end of the CDR3 is missing. The CDR3 DNA sequence: TGCAGTGCTAAATATACCGGACTTGGCGGCTACACCATC. Protein product: CSAKYTGLGGYTI. The chain has TRBV20-1 and TRBJ1-2; D call uncertain. The germline V and J ends were trimmed by 4 bases and 8 bases, with 17 bases remaining between them. Germline V CDR1 and CDR2: DFQATT, SNEGSKA (reference sequence). The CDR3 has 13 amino acids.

This clonotype was seen many times. The rearrangement joins TRBV13 to TRBJ2-5, with TRBD1 matching over 9 bases. CDR1 and CDR2 from the germline V gene are PRHDT and FYEKMQ (reference sequence). The CDR3 has 15 amino acids. The trim removed 4 bases at V and 5 bases at J, leaving 8 bases unmatched. CDR3 region: CASSYRDRDGETQYF. The CDR3 nucleotides read TGTGCCAGCAGCTACCGGGACAGGGACGGGGAGACCCAGTACTTC. The variable domain in full, completed from reference TRBV13 and TRBJ2-5, reads AAGVIQSPRHLIKEKRETATLKCYPIPRHDTVYWYQQGPGQDPQFLISFYEKMQSDKGSIPDRFSAQQFSDYHSELNMSSLELGDSALYFCASSYRDRDGETQYFGPGTRLLVL.

This clonotype has at least ten counts. A read error may account for a junction end that differs from germline. V and J are TRBV12-3 or TRBV12-4 and TRBJ2-7; the match to TRBD1 covers 9 bases. The CDR3 is 14 amino acids. DNA for the CDR3: TGTGCCAACAGTTCCGGGACAGGGCCCTACGAGCAGTACTTC. Amino acid sequence: CANSSGTGPYEQYF.

This chain joins TRBV6-2 or TRBV6-3 and TRBJ2-4; 10 positions agree with TRBD2. In germline, CDR1 is MNHEY, CDR2 SVGEGT. V was pared by 6 bases and J by 3 bases, with 14 bases of the junction left unmatched. This CDR3 contains 18 residues. DNA of the CDR3: TGTGCCAGCAGGTTAGCGGGAGGCCAAACGACTCACAAAAACATTCAGTACTTC. Translated, it gives CASRLAGGQTTHKNIQYF.

This clonotype occurred many times. The chain combines TRBV20-1 with TRBJ2-5; 8 positions match TRBD2. V lost 5 bases and J lost 2; bases outside the gene matches: 19. Germline loops: CDR1 DFQATT, CDR2 SNEGSKA (reference sequence). CDR3 length equals 18 residues. In nucleotides, the CDR3 is TGCAGTGCTTCTCTCGGAAGGGGTAGCGGGAATCGGCAAGAGACCCAGTACTTC. It yields the protein CSASLGRGSGNRQETQYF.

This clonotype turned up a few times. The chain employs TRBV20-1 and TRBJ2-1; D gene uncertain. Germline V lookup: CDR1 DFQATT, CDR2 SNEGSKA (reference sequence). The ends were cut back, 3 bases at V and 9 bases at J, with 12 bases in the middle. CDR3 length: 12 residues. The CDR3 DNA sequence: TGCAGTGCTAGGACCTCCGGGCCTGAGCAGTTCTTC. It specifies CSARTSGPEQFF.

There are many counts of this clonotype. This rearrangement joins TRBV6-1 to TRBJ1-2; no firm D call. Germline values: CDR1 MNHNS, CDR2 SASEGT. V lost 0 bases to trimming and J lost 5 bases, with 7 bases between them. The CDR3 consists of 13 residues. For the CDR3, the DNA is TGTGCCAGCAGTGAAGCTTTCAATTATGGCTACACCTTC. It encodes CASSEAFNYGYTF.

This clonotype was seen many times. The J gene is TRBJ2-7, the V gene TRBV27, with 12 bases lining up with TRBD2. The CDR3 has 15 residues. CDR1 is MNHEY and CDR2 is SMNVEV in the germline V gene (reference sequence). V lost 5 bases to trimming and J lost 5 bases; unmatched junction nucleotides: 7. The CDR3 protein is CASSITSGRLHEQYF. CDR3 DNA: TGTGCCAGCAGTATCACTAGCGGGAGGCTCCACGAGCAGTACTTC.

The table lists this clonotype with many counts. The gene calls are TRBV6-5 and TRBJ1-2; no firm D call. The CDR3 is 13 residues long. Germline V gives CDR1 MNHEY, CDR2 SVGAGI. Trimming removed 2 bases at V and 4 bases at J, with 8 bases between. The CDR3 sequence is CASSYDGRYGYTF. The CDR3 DNA sequence: TGTGCCAGCAGTTACGACGGACGCTATGGCTACACCTTC.

The chain uses TRBV19 and TRBJ2-1; 8 nucleotides match TRBD1. This CDR3 has 15 residues. The V gene end was trimmed by 10 bases and the J gene end by 4 bases; junction bases not matched to a gene: 12. Germline V gene lookup returns CDR1 LNHDA and CDR2 SQIVND (reference sequence). Here the CDR3 reads CATYGPGGLYNEQFF. The CDR3, as DNA: TGTGCCACCTACGGTCCAGGGGGCCTGTACAATGAGCAGTTCTTC.

This clonotype was observed many times. The chain has TRBV7-8 and TRBJ1-1; 7 nucleotides agree with TRBD1. Per the germline V gene, CDR1 is SGHVS and CDR2 is FQNEAQ. Trimming cost V 1 base and J 7 bases; bases outside gene matches: 6. The CDR3 consists of 14 residues. The CDR3 is CASSLEGQINEAFF. DNA for the CDR3: TGTGCCAGCAGCTTAGAGGGACAGATTAATGAAGCTTTCTTT.

This clonotype was found many times. This chain connects TRBV20-1 to TRBJ2-5, with 11 bases that match TRBD2. Germline V gives CDR1 DFQATT, CDR2 SNEGSKA (reference sequence). V trimming: 5 bases; J trimming: 3 bases; junction bases outside the gene matches: 8. CDR3 length: 15 residues. This CDR3 is CSALLPGLAEETQYF. The CDR3 DNA is TGCAGTGCTTTGCTCCCGGGACTAGCGGAAGAGACCCAGTACTTC.

This clonotype was found a few times. CDR3 residues: CASSVGASSGNTIYF. CDR3 sequence (DNA): TGTGCCAGCAGCGTAGGAGCGAGCTCTGGAAACACCATATATTTT. The genes are TRBV9 and TRBJ1-3; D is unclear. The germline V gene has CDR1 SGDLS and CDR2 YYNGEE. CDR3 length: 15 residues. V lost 0 bases, J lost 0 bases, and 7 bases lay in between.

This clonotype occurred many times. This sequence joins TRBV28 and TRBJ2-3; 7 nucleotides agree with TRBD2. CDR1 is MDHEN and CDR2 is SYDVKM in the germline V gene. The CDR3 consists of 16 residues. V lost 0 bases and J lost 0; bases outside the gene matches: 3. The CDR3: CASSLWETSSTDTQYF. The CDR3 DNA is TGTGCCAGCAGTTTATGGGAGACTAGCAGCACAGATACGCAGTATTTT.

The J gene is TRBJ2-6, the V gene TRBV6-2 or TRBV6-3; D may be TRBD1 (5 bases). The CDR3 totals 20 residues. Germline CDR1 is MNHEY and CDR2 is SVGEGT. Between the trimmed V and J ends, which lost 5 bases and 1 base, there was a span of 24 bases. The CDR3 sequence is CASSHPLGQGEASGANVLTF. The DNA of the CDR3 is TGTGCCAGCAGTCACCCCTTGGGTCAGGGCGAGGCATCTGGGGCCAACGTCCTGACTTTC.

The V and J genes are TRBV7-9 and TRBJ2-1; D might be TRBD2 (6 bases). Trimming shortened V by 2 bases and J by 0 bases, and 8 bases separated the two germline ends. The CDR3 totals 15 residues. Germline values: CDR1 SEHNR, CDR2 FQNEAQ (reference sequence). Written as DNA, the CDR3 is TGTGCCAGCAGCTTACCCGGGAGCTCCTACAATGAGCAGTTCTTC. Its translation is CASSLPGSSYNEQFF. Full variable domain (remainder filled in from reference TRBV7-9 and TRBJ2-1): DTGVSQNPRHKITKRGQNVTFRCDPISEHNRLYWYRQTLGQGPEFLTYFQNEAQLEKSRLLSDRFSAERPKGSFSTLEIQRTEQGDSAMYLCASSLPGSSYNEQFFGPGTRLTVL.

The sample holds many counts of this clonotype. The chain carries TRBV6-1 and TRBJ2-1, with TRBD1 matching over 9 bases. The CDR3 has 14 residues. V lost 7 bases to trimming and J lost 4 bases; unmatched junction nucleotides: 5. Germline-derived CDR1 and CDR2 are MNHNS and SASEGT. The CDR3 DNA reads TGTGCCAGCAACCCGGGACAGGGATACAATGAGCAGTTCTTC. Amino acid sequence: CASNPGQGYNEQFF.

This rearrangement joins TRBV9 to TRBJ2-5; D gene uncertain. The V gene's germline CDR1 is SGDLS and CDR2 YYNGEE. Trimming took off 0 bases at V and 0 bases at J, with 6 bases between the two ends. CDR3 size: 14 residues. CDR3: CASSVVPYQETQYF. The DNA of the CDR3 is TGTGCCAGCAGCGTAGTACCGTACCAAGAGACCCAGTACTTC.

V usage is TRBV19 and J usage is TRBJ2-3; possibly TRBD1 for D (6 bases). Trimming took off 6 bases at V and 3 bases at J, with 13 bases between the two ends. There are 14 residues in the CDR3. Per the germline V gene, CDR1 is LNHDA and CDR2 is SQIVND (reference sequence). In nucleotides, the CDR3 is TGTGCCAGTAGAGACTGGGGGCGTACAGATACGCAGTATTTT. It codes for CASRDWGRTDTQYF.

The chain uses TRBV5-4 and TRBJ2-5; D ambiguous. CDR3 size: 14 residues. The germline V and J ends were trimmed by 1 base and 0 bases, with 7 bases remaining between them. Germline lookup yields CDR1 SGHNT and CDR2 YYREEE (reference sequence). In DNA, the CDR3 is TGTGCCAGCAGCTTGATGGTGAACCAAGAGACCCAGTACTTC. It is translated as CASSLMVNQETQYF.

The chain employs TRBV19 and TRBJ2-4, with D tentatively TRBD2 (6 bases). The CDR3 is made up of 19 amino acids. The ends were cut back, 3 bases at V and 0 bases at J, with 21 bases in the middle. CDR1 and CDR2 (germline): LNHDA, SQIVND (reference sequence). The DNA of the CDR3 is TGTGCCAGTAGTATCACCGAAGCGGACCCGGAGGGAGCCAAAAACATTCAGTACTTC. Protein product: CASSITEADPEGAKNIQYF.